This T cell receptor (beta chain) was retrieved from a study of blood T cell repertoires in COVID-19 (dated by TCRdb to about 2020). At the level of the whole study: Samples from collaborators originated in the United States, Italy and Spain and spanned both the acute and convalescent phases of COVID-19. The dataset comprised deeply sampled blood TCRbeta repertoires from subjects exposed to, actively infected with, or recovered from COVID-19. The prospective study material was composed of cDNA or gDNA derived from T cells, B-cell-depleted T cells, or PBMCs. Samples came from the ongoing ImmuneRACE study (first 160 participants) plus 1,254 subjects from 6 global collaborators. Sample metadata almost always included a de-identified subject ID, COVID-19 status, age in years and sex. Where available, HLA class I and class II types were obtained from metadata supplied by the sample provider rather than from assay-based typing. The repertoires were made available in a free public database intended to serve as a resource for research on the immune response to SARS-CoV-2.

From cysteine to phenylalanine, the CDR3 is 15 amino acids long. The DNA shown is the 45-base CDR3, in frame from base 1. The CDR1 and CDR2 encoded by the germline V gene are SNHLY and FYNNEI. V trim: 4 bases; J trim: 2 bases; unmatched bases: 5. Study-wide findings and limitations: The quantity of clinical and demographic metadata differed by source and by participant and was supplied without curation.

TCRbeta CDR3 regions were amplified from genomic DNA using the immunoSEQ Assay, a bias-controlled multiplex PCR. The source study handled its data this way. Within the assay, amplification of reference gene primers was used to estimate how many nucleated cells each sample contained. To quantify the absolute abundance of each unique TCRbeta CDR3 rearrangement, sequence reads were collapsed and filtered. For each sample, productive Simpson clonality was calculated as the square root of Simpson's diversity index across productive rearrangements. The source is immuneACCESS, and TCRdb retained only in-frame sequences with V and J called. Part of the clones is not carried over; for the studies checked, unresolved V genes explain less than half of this, and the remainder is unexplained. V, J and clone size derive from that table, while D and trimming were established from the DNA sequence. The sample table holds approximately 200,000 clones, of which 70% to 90% were seen once. The ten largest clones represent 2% to 2.5% of the sample.

Collaborating institutions collected whole blood in K2EDTA tubes following their own protocols. For TCRbeta analysis, collaborators shipped samples in one of three forms: frozen whole blood, isolated PBMCs, or DNA extracted from either of those sample types. Worth noting for this clone: Its antigen specificity is not known. Per-base qualities were not stored, and no clone one base away is much larger.

The sequencing sample was made of peripheral blood. The TCR comes from a woman aged 45-60 years with acute or convalescent COVID-19. The sequence joins TRBV2 to TRBJ2-5; 9 nucleotides in the junction match TRBD1. Read as DNA, the sequence is TGTGCCAGCAGTGCGACGACAGGGGGGCAAGAGACCCAGTACTTC. This sequence encodes CASSATTGGQETQYF.